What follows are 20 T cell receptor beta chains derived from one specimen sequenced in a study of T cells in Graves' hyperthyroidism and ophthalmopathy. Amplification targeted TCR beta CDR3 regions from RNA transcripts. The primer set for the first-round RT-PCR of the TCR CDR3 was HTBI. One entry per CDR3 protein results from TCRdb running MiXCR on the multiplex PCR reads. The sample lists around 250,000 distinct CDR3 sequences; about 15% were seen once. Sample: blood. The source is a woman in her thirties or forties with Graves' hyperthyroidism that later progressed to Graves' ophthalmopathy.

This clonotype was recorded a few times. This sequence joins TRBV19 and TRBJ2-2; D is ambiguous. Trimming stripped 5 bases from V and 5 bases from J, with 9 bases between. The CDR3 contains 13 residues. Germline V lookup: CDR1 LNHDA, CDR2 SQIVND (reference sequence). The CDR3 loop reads CASSVGQTGELFF. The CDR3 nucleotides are TGTGCCAGTAGTGTCGGGCAGACCGGGGAGCTGTTTTTT.

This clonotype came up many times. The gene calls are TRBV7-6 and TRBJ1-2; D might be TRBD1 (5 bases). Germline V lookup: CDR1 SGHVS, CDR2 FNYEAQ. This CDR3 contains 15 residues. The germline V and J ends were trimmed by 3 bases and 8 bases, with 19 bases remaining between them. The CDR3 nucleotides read TGTGCCAGCAGCTTCACCGGGACGGCCGCTATAGGCTACACCTTC. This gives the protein CASSFTGTAAIGYTF. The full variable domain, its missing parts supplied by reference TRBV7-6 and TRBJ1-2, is GAGVSQSPRYKVTKRGQDVALRCDPISGHVSLYWYRQALGQGPEFLTYFNYEAQQDKSGLPNDRFSAERPEGSISTLTIQRTEQRDSAMYRCASSFTGTAAIGYTFGSGTRLTVV.

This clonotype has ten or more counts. CDR3 protein: CASSPLAGGYNEQFF. DNA for the CDR3: TGTGCCAGCAGCCCTCTAGCGGGAGGCTACAATGAGCAGTTCTTC. The chain uses TRBV11-3 and TRBJ2-1, with TRBD2 matching over 11 bases. This CDR3 comprises 15 residues. The V gene end was trimmed by 5 bases and the J gene end by 3 bases; junction bases not matched to a gene: 3. Germline CDR1 is SGHNT and CDR2 is YENEEA. Full variable domain (remainder filled in from reference TRBV11-3 and TRBJ2-1): EAGVVQSPRYKIIEKKQPVAFWCNPISGHNTLYWYLQNLGQGPELLIRYENEEAVDDSQLPKDRFSAERLKGVDSTLKIQPAELGDSAVYLCASSPLAGGYNEQFFGPGTRLTVL.

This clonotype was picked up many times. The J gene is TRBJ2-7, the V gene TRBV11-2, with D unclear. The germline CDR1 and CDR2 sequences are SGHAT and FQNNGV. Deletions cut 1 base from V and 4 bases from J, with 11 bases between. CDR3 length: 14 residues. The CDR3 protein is CASSLGMLRYEQYF. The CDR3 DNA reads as TGTGCCAGCAGCTTAGGGATGCTTAGATACGAGCAGTACTTC.

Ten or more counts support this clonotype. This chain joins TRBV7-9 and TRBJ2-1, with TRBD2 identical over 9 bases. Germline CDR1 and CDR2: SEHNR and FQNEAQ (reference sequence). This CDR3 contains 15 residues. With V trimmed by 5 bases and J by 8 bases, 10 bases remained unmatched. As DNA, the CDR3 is TGTGCCAGCAGCCTCATGGGCGGGAGGGAAGATGAGCAGTTCTTC. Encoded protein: CASSLMGGREDEQFF.

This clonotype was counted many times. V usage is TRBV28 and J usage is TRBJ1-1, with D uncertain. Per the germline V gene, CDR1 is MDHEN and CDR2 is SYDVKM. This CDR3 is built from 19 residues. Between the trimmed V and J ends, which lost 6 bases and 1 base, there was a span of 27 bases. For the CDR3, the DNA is TGTGCCAGCAGCCTTACTGACTGGCTTCAAAGGAAACGGAACACTGAAGCTTTCTTT. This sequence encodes CASSLTDWLQRKRNTEAFF.

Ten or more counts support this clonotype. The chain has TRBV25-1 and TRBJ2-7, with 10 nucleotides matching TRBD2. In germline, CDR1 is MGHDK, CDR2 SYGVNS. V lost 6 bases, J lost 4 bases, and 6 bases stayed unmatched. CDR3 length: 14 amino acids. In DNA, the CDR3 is TGTGCCAGCAGGGGAAGCGGGAGGGCGTACGAGCAGTACTTC. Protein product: CASRGSGRAYEQYF.

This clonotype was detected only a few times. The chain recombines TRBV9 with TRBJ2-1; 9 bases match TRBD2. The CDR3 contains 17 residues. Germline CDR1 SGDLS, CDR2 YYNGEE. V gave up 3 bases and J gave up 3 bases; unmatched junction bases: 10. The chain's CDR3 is CASSAPLRAGGYNEQFF. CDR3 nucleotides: TGTGCCAGCAGCGCGCCCCTCAGAGCGGGAGGCTACAATGAGCAGTTCTTC.

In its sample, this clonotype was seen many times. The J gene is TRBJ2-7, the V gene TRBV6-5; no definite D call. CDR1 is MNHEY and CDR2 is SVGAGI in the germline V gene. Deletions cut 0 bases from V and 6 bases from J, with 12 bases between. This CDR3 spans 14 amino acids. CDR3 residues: CASSYSFIGFEQYF. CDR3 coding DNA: TGTGCCAGCAGTTACTCTTTTATAGGGTTCGAGCAGTACTTC.

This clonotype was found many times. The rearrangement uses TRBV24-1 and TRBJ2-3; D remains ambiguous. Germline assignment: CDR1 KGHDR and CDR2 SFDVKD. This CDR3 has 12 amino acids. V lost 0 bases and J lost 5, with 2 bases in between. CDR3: CATSDLQDTQYF. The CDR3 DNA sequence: TGTGCCACCAGTGATTTGCAAGATACGCAGTATTTT.

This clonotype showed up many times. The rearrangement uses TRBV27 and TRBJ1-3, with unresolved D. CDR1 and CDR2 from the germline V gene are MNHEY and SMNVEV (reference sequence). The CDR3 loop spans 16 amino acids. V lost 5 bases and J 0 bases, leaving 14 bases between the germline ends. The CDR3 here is CASSPQPYISGNTIYF. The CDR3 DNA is TGTGCCAGCAGTCCCCAACCCTACATCTCTGGAAACACCATATATTTT.

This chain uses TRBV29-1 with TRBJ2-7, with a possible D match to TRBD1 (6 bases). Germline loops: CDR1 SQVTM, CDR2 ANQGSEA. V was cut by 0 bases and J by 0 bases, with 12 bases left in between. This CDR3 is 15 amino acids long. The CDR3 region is CSVEETDRYSYEQYF. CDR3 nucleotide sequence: TGCAGCGTTGAAGAAACGGACAGATACTCCTACGAGCAGTACTTC.

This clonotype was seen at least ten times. The CDR3 coding sequence is TGTGCCAGCAGTTTTGCGGCCAGCTCCTATGGCTACACCTTC. Protein product: CASSFAASSYGYTF. The chain joins TRBV12-3 or TRBV12-4 to TRBJ1-2; D not certain. With 3 bases removed from V and 4 bases from J, the gap between germline ends came to 12 bases. The CDR3 has 14 residues.

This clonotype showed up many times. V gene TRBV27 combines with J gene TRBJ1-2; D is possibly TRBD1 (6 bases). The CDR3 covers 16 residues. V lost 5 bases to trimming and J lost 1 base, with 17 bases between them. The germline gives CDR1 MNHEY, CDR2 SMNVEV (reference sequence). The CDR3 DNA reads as TGTGCCAGCAGTCTAAAACCAGGGGTAGTTAACTATGGCTACACCTTC. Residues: CASSLKPGVVNYGYTF.

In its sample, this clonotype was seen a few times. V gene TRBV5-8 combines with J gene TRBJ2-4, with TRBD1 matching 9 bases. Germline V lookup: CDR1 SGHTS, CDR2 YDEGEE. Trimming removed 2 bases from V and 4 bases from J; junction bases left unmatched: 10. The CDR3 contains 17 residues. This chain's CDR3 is CASSFSYSGTGKNIQYF. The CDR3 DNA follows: TGTGCCAGCAGCTTTAGTTATTCCGGGACAGGGAAAAACATTCAGTACTTC.

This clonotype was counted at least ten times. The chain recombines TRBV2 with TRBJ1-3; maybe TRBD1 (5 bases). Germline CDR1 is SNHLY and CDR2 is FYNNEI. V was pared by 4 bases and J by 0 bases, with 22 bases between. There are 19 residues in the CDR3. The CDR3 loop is CASSAQPRQYHFSGNTIYF. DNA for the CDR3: TGTGCCAGCAGTGCCCAACCCCGACAGTACCACTTCTCTGGAAACACCATATATTTT.

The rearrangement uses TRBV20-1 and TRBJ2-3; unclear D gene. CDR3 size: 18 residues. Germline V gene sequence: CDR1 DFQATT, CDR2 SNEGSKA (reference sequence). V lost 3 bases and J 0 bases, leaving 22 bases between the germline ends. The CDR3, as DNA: TGCAGTGCTAGTCCAACCGACTTAGTCCTCGCAAGCACAGATACGCAGTATTTT. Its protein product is CSASPTDLVLASTDTQYF.

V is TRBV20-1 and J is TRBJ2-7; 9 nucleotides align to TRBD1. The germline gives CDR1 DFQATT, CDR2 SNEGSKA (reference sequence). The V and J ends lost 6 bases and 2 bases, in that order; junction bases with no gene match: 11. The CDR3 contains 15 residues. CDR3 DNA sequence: TGCAGTGCCCAAGACCGGGACAGGGTGACCTACGAGCAGTACTTC. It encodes CSAQDRDRVTYEQYF.

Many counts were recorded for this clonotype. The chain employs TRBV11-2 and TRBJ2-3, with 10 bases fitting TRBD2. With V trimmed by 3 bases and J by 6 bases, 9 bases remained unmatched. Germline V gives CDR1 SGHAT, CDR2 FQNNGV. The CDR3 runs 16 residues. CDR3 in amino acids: CASSFTSGDGRDTQYF. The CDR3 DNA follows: TGTGCCAGCAGCTTTACTAGCGGGGACGGTAGGGATACGCAGTATTTT.

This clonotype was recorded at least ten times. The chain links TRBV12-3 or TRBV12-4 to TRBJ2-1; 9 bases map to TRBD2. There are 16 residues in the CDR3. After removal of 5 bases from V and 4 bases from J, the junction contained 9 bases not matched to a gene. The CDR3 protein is CASSMVGLAPYNEQFF. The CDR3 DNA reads TGTGCCAGCAGTATGGTGGGACTAGCACCTTACAATGAGCAGTTCTTC.